This T cell receptor (beta chain) was observed in a study of blood T cell repertoires in COVID-19. In the study overall: Acute and convalescent COVID-19 specimens originated in the United States, Italy and Spain. T cells, B-cell-depleted T cells, or PBMCs provided the cDNA or gDNA that served as material.

V gave up 2 bases and J gave up 6 bases, with 16 bases separating them. Germline V lookup: CDR1 MNHEY, CDR2 SMNVEV (reference sequence). This CDR3 contains 15 residues. Per the original data handling: Researchers report that nucleated cell counts were estimated from reference gene primer amplification. The protocol was immunoSEQ multiplex PCR, while the TCRdb copy is restricted to in-frame clones and leaves out a portion. For V, J and clone size, that table is used; D and trimming come from the DNA. Of around 150,000 clones in the sample, 85% were seen once. Material for sequencing was peripheral blood. V gene TRBV27 combines with J gene TRBJ1-2, with D perhaps matching TRBD1 (6 bases). The origin of this receptor is a human donor with acute or convalescent COVID-19. The donor label of this sample is uncertain. CDR3 sequence reads: CASSLKSGTINGYTF. The CDR3, as DNA: TGTGCCAGCAGTTTAAAATCCGGGACAATAAATGGCTACACCTTC.